One and the same sample provided the 6 T cell receptor beta chains below, sequenced in a study of shared clonotypes between healthy human individuals. Only in-frame clones appear in the TCRdb table, and some are missing; sequencing was by immunoSEQ multiplex PCR. Seen here are around 750,000 clones, less than 85% observed once, and the top ten hold roughly 1.7%. Sequenced material: memory CD4+ T cells sorted from blood. Subset indicated: CD45RA-negative fraction. These receptors originate from a young woman in good health.

The chain links TRBV28 to TRBJ2-7; D call uncertain. CDR1 MDHEN and CDR2 SYDVKM come from the germline V gene. The germline V and J ends were trimmed by 3 bases and 2 bases, with 14 bases remaining between them. CDR3 length: 15 amino acids. For the CDR3, the DNA is TGTGCCAGCAGTTTTGCCGGCACCAGCACCTACGAGCAGTACTTC. Its translation: CASSFAGTSTYEQYF.

This clone was observed once. The chain employs TRBV7-9 and TRBJ2-5; a weak D match, TRBD2 (6 bases). CDR3 size: 11 residues. Germline V gives CDR1 SEHNR, CDR2 FQNEAQ (reference sequence). The V and J ends lost 5 bases and 9 bases respectively, with 10 bases between them. This CDR3 reads CASSRPGAQYF. CDR3 bases: TGTGCCAGCAGCAGACCGGGGGCCCAGTACTTC.

Here the CDR3 DNA reads TGTGCCAGCAGGTCAGACAGGGGGAGCAATCAGCCCCAGCATTTT. It is translated as CASRSDRGSNQPQHF. The chain employs TRBV28 and TRBJ1-5, with 9 bases identical to TRBD1. V gave up 6 bases and J gave up 1 base; unmatched junction bases: 4. The CDR3 covers 15 residues. CDR1 is MDHEN and CDR2 is SYDVKM in the germline V gene.

V gene TRBV2 combines with J gene TRBJ2-5, with TRBD1 identical over 10 bases. Matching the DNA end better, TRBJ2-7 makes the J call doubtful. Germline CDR1 and CDR2: SNHLY and FYNNEI. CDR3 size: 13 residues. The CDR3 DNA is TGTGCCAGCAGGGGGACAGGGGCCTACGAGCAGTACTTC. This codes for CASRGTGAYEQYF.

The rearrangement joins TRBV5-1 to TRBJ1-3, with D unclear. The germline V and J ends were trimmed by 5 bases and 11 bases, with 20 bases remaining between them. The length of the CDR3 is 14 residues. The germline V gene encodes CDR1 SGHRS and CDR2 YFSETQ. For the CDR3, the DNA is TGCGCCAGCAGGCAGGACGGAGCCGGAGTGGCCATATATTTT. It codes for CASRQDGAGVAIYF.

This chain joins TRBV4-1 and TRBJ1-2; D is perhaps TRBD1 (6 bases). In germline, CDR1 is MGHRA, CDR2 YSYEKL. The CDR3 has 14 residues. Trimming shortened V by 5 bases and J by 2 bases, and 12 bases separated the two germline ends. This CDR3 reads CASSSRGENYGYTF. CDR3 coding DNA: TGCGCCAGCAGCTCCAGGGGTGAAAACTATGGCTACACCTTC.